These T cell receptor beta chains were read from a single sample in a study of cytomegalovirus exposure and HLA in healthy donors. TCRdb keeps only in-frame clones here, not all; method: immunoSEQ multiplex PCR. The sample records about 36,000 clones, about 72% being singletons. Sequenced input: PBMCs. Receptors originate from a man in his thirties or forties in good health and CMV-seronegative. The CDR3 runs from the conserved cysteine through the conserved F or W. The D gene is left open where the match is weak. Size tells how often a clone was seen (once, few, many) or the class of an expanded clone, and some rows leave it out.

size	V	J	D	CDR3	DNA
few	TRBV12-2	TRBJ2-1	.	CASRLETGGNEQFF	TGTGCAAGTCGCTTAGAGACAGGGGGCAATGAGCAGTTCTTC
.	TRBV11-1	TRBJ1-2	.	CASSLGATDYGYTF	TGTGCCAGCAGCTTAGGGGCCACAGACTATGGCTACACCTTC
.	TRBV4-3	TRBJ1-1	.	CASSQELRAGRAFF	TGCGCCAGCAGCCAAGAGTTGAGGGCGGGCAGAGCTTTCTTT
.	TRBV5-1	TRBJ1-2	.	CASSPPRGSYGYTF	TGCGCCAGCAGTCCCCCGCGAGGGAGCTATGGCTACACCTTC
.	TRBV5-1	TRBJ2-7	TRBD1	CASGPGTATYEQYF	TGCGCCAGCGGCCCTGGGACAGCAACCTACGAGCAGTACTTC
.	TRBV6-5	TRBJ1-1	.	CASSDRLMNTEAFF	TGTGCCAGCAGTGATCGTCTAATGAACACTGAAGCTTTCTTT
few	TRBV6-6	TRBJ1-1	.	CASARSQGNTEAFF	TGTGCCAGCGCGCGAAGCCAGGGGAACACTGAAGCTTTCTTT
.	TRBV6-5	TRBJ2-7	TRBD1	CASAPTGKDEQYF	TGTGCCAGCGCCCCGACAGGGAAAGACGAGCAGTACTTC
.	TRBV6-1	TRBJ1-1	.	CASSALLEPRAFF	TGTGCCAGCAGTGCCCTACTGGAGCCCCGCGCTTTCTTT
.	TRBV18	TRBJ1-2	.	CASSRGENYGYTF	TGTGCCAGCTCACGCGGGGAGAACTATGGCTACACCTTC
.	TRBV6-5	TRBJ2-1	.	CATRQATHHEQFF	TGTGCCACCCGACAGGCTACCCATCATGAGCAGTTCTTC
.	TRBV6-5	TRBJ2-5	.	CASRLMGPVRTQYF	TGTGCCAGCAGATTGATGGGCCCCGTGCGGACCCAGTACTTC
once	TRBV9	TRBJ2-2	.	CASSPRTTKGELFF	TGTGCCAGCAGCCCTCGGACAACCAAAGGGGAGCTGTTTTTT
.	TRBV7-9	TRBJ2-7	.	CASSYRERGHEQYF	TGTGCCAGCAGCTACCGCGAGAGAGGGCACGAGCAGTACTTC
.	TRBV6-1	TRBJ2-7	.	CASSEGEEGEWQYF	TGTGCCAGCAGTGAAGGCGAGGAGGGCGAGTGGCAGTACTTC
.	TRBV4-1	TRBJ2-5	TRBD2	CASSPWEGRQETQYF	TGCGCCAGCAGCCCCTGGGAGGGCAGGCAAGAGACCCAGTACTTC
.	TRBV25-1	TRBJ1-1	.	CASSELGSGVTEAFF	TGTGCCAGCAGTGAATTGGGCTCCGGGGTCACTGAAGCTTTCTTT
.	TRBV4-1	TRBJ1-4	.	CASSLGVNEKLFF	TGCGCCAGCAGCCTCGGGGTTAATGAAAAACTGTTTTTT
.	TRBV2	TRBJ1-1	.	CASSEARAFF	TGTGCCAGCAGTGAAGCGCGGGCTTTCTTT
.	TRBV4-2	TRBJ1-5	TRBD1	CASSQTGTGDQPQHF	TGTGCCAGCAGCCAAACGGGGACAGGGGATCAGCCCCAGCATTTT
.	TRBV5-6	TRBJ1-6	.	CASSLRRRSPLHF	TGTGCCAGCAGCCTGAGGCGGCGTTCACCCCTCCACTTT
.	TRBV9	TRBJ2-7	.	CASSTEAGSQYF	TGTGCCAGCAGCACGGAGGCGGGCAGTCAGTACTTC
.	TRBV10-1	TRBJ2-5	TRBD1	CASSETGVQETQYF	TGCGCCAGCAGTGAGACAGGGGTCCAAGAGACCCAGTACTTC
.	TRBV5-1	TRBJ2-3	TRBD1	CASSLQGQVPVDTQYF	TGCGCCAGCAGCCTCCAGGGACAGGTCCCGGTGGATACGCAGTATTTT
.	TRBV11-2	TRBJ2-7	TRBD2	CASSSGLEPHEQYF	TGTGCCAGCAGCTCTGGACTAGAGCCCCACGAGCAGTACTTC
few	TRBV28	TRBJ2-1	TRBD2	CASSTHRGGTSRNEQFF	TGTGCCAGCAGCACCCACCGCGGGGGAACTTCAAGGAATGAGCAGTTCTTC
once	TRBV27	TRBJ2-7	TRBD1	CASRTGSSYEQYF	TGTGCCAGCAGGACAGGGTCATCCTACGAGCAGTACTTC
.	TRBV4-1	TRBJ2-5	.	CASSQQPPGRGETQYF	TGCGCCAGCAGCCAACAACCCCCGGGCAGGGGAGAGACCCAGTACTTC
.	TRBV4-3	TRBJ1-2	.	CASSQDLTQGSYGYTF	TGCGCCAGCAGCCAGGACCTTACGCAGGGATCCTATGGCTACACCTTC
.	TRBV5-4	TRBJ2-1	TRBD2	CASSSPSGSYNEQFF	TGTGCCAGCAGCTCCCCTAGCGGGAGCTACAATGAGCAGTTCTTC
.	TRBV11-2	TRBJ2-3	TRBD2	CASSPVAGGFDTQYF	TGTGCCAGCAGTCCCGTAGCGGGGGGATTTGATACGCAGTATTTT
.	TRBV7-9	TRBJ1-1	TRBD1	CASTLRTAGGRTEAFF	TGTGCCAGCACCTTGCGAACGGCAGGGGGAAGGACTGAAGCTTTCTTT
few	TRBV10-1	TRBJ1-6	.	CASSARERSPLHF	TGCGCCAGCAGTGCGAGGGAAAGGTCACCCCTCCACTTT
.	TRBV28	TRBJ1-2	.	CASSPHDSYGYTF	TGTGCCAGCAGCCCTCATGACAGCTATGGCTACACCTTC
.	TRBV6-5	TRBJ1-5	.	CASSTTGSRRQPQHF	TGTGCCAGCAGCACCACAGGGAGCCGCAGACAGCCCCAGCATTTT
.	TRBV4-1	TRBJ1-2	.	CASSQDRGANGYTF	TGCGCCAGCAGCCAAGACCGTGGGGCGAATGGCTACACCTTC
.	TRBV6-1	TRBJ1-2	.	CASSELGSYGYTF	TGTGCCAGCAGTGAACTAGGATCCTATGGCTACACCTTC
.	TRBV2	TRBJ2-2	TRBD1	CASSGSGGNTGELFF	TGTGCCAGCAGTGGGTCAGGGGGCAATACCGGGGAGCTGTTTTTT
.	TRBV7-8	TRBJ2-5	.	CASSLRGRRRPFQETQYF	TGTGCCAGCAGCCTCAGGGGCCGCCGGCGTCCGTTCCAAGAGACCCAGTACTTC
once	TRBV6-5	TRBJ1-5	.	CASKSEGNQPQHF	TGTGCCAGCAAATCGGAGGGCAATCAGCCCCAGCATTTT
.	TRBV4-1	TRBJ1-2	TRBD1	CASSRVPGGGHGYTF	TGCGCCAGCAGCCGAGTGCCAGGGGGCGGCCATGGCTACACCTTC
.	TRBV6-1	TRBJ1-5	TRBD1	CASIAGTGQPQHF	TGTGCCAGCATTGCAGGGACAGGTCAGCCCCAGCATTTT
many	TRBV21-1	TRBJ1-1	.	CASSKKGDAGTEAFF	TGTGCCAGCAGCAAAAAGGGCGATGCGGGGACTGAAGCTTTCTTT
few	TRBV6-5	TRBJ2-2	TRBD1	CASSRTGQNGELFF	TGTGCCAGCAGCCGGACAGGGCAGAACGGGGAGCTGTTTTTT
few	TRBV5-1	TRBJ2-1	.	CASSSGQINEQFF	TGCGCCAGCAGCTCCGGACAGATCAATGAGCAGTTCTTC
.	TRBV5-4	TRBJ2-7	.	CASSLFSYEQYF	TGTGCCAGCAGCTTGTTCAGCTACGAGCAGTACTTC
.	TRBV4-2	TRBJ2-1	.	CASSQSLGGVPYNEQFF	TGTGCCAGCAGCCAATCATTAGGGGGGGTCCCCTACAATGAGCAGTTCTTC
.	TRBV28	TRBJ2-3	TRBD1	CASSDRQGQLYTQYF	TGTGCCAGCAGTGACCGACAGGGACAACTTTATACGCAGTATTTT
.	TRBV28	TRBJ1-5	TRBD1	CASLRDRVGNQPQHF	TGTGCCAGCCTCCGGGACAGGGTGGGTAATCAGCCCCAGCATTTT
.	TRBV6-1	TRBJ2-1	.	CASRTVEVGGQFF	TGTGCCAGCAGGACCGTTGAGGTGGGAGGGCAGTTCTTC
.	TRBV7-9	TRBJ2-5	TRBD2	CASSFLAGEETQYF	TGTGCCAGCAGCTTTTTAGCGGGGGAAGAGACCCAGTACTTC